This is a list of T cell receptor beta chains from one sample in a study of blood T cells in healthy people across ages. Each CDR3 protein is one row after TCRdb ran MiXCR on the 5' RACE reads. The sample has roughly 1,800,000 distinct CDR3 sequences, about 50% seen once. Material for sequencing was blood. Every receptor here comes from a middle-aged woman in good health. Each CDR3 is given with its conserved first and last residue. Fields, in order: V gene, J gene, D gene, clone size, CDR3 protein, CDR3 DNA. A D gene is named only where the DNA matches it firmly. Expanded clones are given a class, and other clones once, few, many or no size at all.

TRBV29-1,TRBJ1-1,TRBD1,few,CSACTQGANTEAFF,TGCAGCGCATGTACGCAGGGGGCGAACACTGAAGCTTTCTTT
TRBV29-1,TRBJ2-5,.,.,CSAARQKETQYF,TGCAGCGCCGCGCGGCAGAAAGAGACCCAGTACTTC
TRBV29-1,TRBJ1-1,.,.,CSVDSYTEAFF,TGCAGCGTGGACAGTTACACTGAAGCTTTCTTT
TRBV20-1,TRBJ1-5,.,.,CSATAHGQGSWGNQPQHF,TGCAGTGCTACCGCTCACGGGCAGGGGTCCTGGGGGAATCAGCCCCAGCATTTT
TRBV6-1,TRBJ1-2,TRBD1,.,CASSATGGSTTAYGYTF,TGTGCCAGCAGTGCGACAGGGGGATCAACCACCGCGTATGGCTACACCTTC
TRBV12-5,TRBJ2-1,.,few,CASGFRGEQFF,TGTGCTAGTGGTTTCAGGGGTGAGCAGTTCTTC
TRBV20-1,TRBJ1-2,.,few,CSASTYRGRSYGYTF,TGCAGTGCTAGTACCTATCGGGGGCGCAGCTATGGCTACACCTTC
TRBV6-5,TRBJ2-4,.,.,CASSPGHSIQYF,TGTGCCAGCAGTCCGGGACACTCCATTCAGTACTTC
TRBV20-1,TRBJ1-2,TRBD1,.,CSASETGGPSNYGYTF,TGCAGTGCTAGTGAGACAGGGGGTCCTTCTAACTATGGCTACACCTTC
TRBV6-2/TRBV6-3,TRBJ2-1,TRBD1,many,CASRLTQGDEQFF,TGTGCCAGCAGACTGACCCAGGGGGATGAGCAGTTCTTC
TRBV11-2,TRBJ2-4,.,.,CASRLTGNIQYF,TGTGCCAGCAGACTAACAGGAAACATTCAGTACTTC
TRBV20-1,TRBJ2-3,TRBD2,few,CSASGLAGALITDTQYF,TGCAGTGCTAGTGGACTAGCGGGGGCGCTTATAACAGATACGCAGTATTTT
TRBV5-1,TRBJ2-7,TRBD1,once,CASSQGAVNEQYF,TGCGCCAGCAGTCAGGGGGCGGTCAACGAGCAGTACTTC
TRBV6-2/TRBV6-3,TRBJ1-5,.,.,CASSYPGDQPQHF,TGTGCCAGCAGTTACCCAGGGGATCAGCCCCAGCATTTT
TRBV29-1,TRBJ2-3,.,few,CSAARGLGDTQYF,TGCAGCGCCGCTCGAGGGTTGGGAGATACGCAGTATTTT
TRBV20-1,TRBJ2-5,.,.,CSAEEGTILQETQYF,TGCAGTGCAGAAGAAGGGACCATACTCCAAGAGACCCAGTACTTC
TRBV20-1,TRBJ2-1,.,.,CSARDGDWGNNEQFF,TGCAGTGCTAGAGATGGAGATTGGGGGAACAATGAGCAGTTCTTC
TRBV20-1,TRBJ1-5,TRBD1,.,CSVPPPTGSNQPQHF,TGCAGTGTCCCCCCCCCGACAGGGAGCAATCAGCCCCAGCATTTT
TRBV11-2,TRBJ2-5,.,.,CASSPSRALRETQYF,TGTGCCAGCAGCCCGTCAAGGGCCCTTAGGGAGACCCAGTACTTC
TRBV7-9,TRBJ2-7,TRBD2,.,CASSSGGRGQYF,TGTGCCAGCAGCTCCGGGGGGAGGGGACAGTACTTC
TRBV10-3,TRBJ2-1,TRBD2,.,CAINRLAGNYNEQFF,TGTGCCATCAACAGACTAGCGGGAAACTACAATGAGCAGTTCTTC
TRBV29-1,TRBJ1-2,TRBD1,.,CSVDGTALEGYTF,TGCAGCGTGGACGGGACAGCCCTTGAGGGCTACACCTTC
TRBV12-3/TRBV12-4,TRBJ2-3,.,.,CASSLYRVTDTQYF,TGTGCCAGCAGTTTGTACAGGGTAACAGATACGCAGTATTTT
TRBV7-9,TRBJ1-4,TRBD1,.,CASSRWDRDVEKLFF,TGTGCCAGCAGCCGCTGGGACAGGGACGTTGAAAAACTGTTTTTT
TRBV4-1,TRBJ2-5,.,.,CASSHGLSSGGETQYF,TGCGCCAGCAGCCATGGACTTTCGAGTGGCGGGGAGACCCAGTACTTC
TRBV7-2,TRBJ2-3,.,.,CASSLRSAAGTYTDTQYF,TGTGCCAGCAGCTTACGAAGCGCGGCGGGGACCTACACAGATACGCAGTATTTT
TRBV20-1,TRBJ2-1,TRBD1,.,CSASSTGVAHSYNEQFF,TGCAGTGCTAGTTCTACAGGGGTAGCGCACTCCTACAATGAGCAGTTCTTC
TRBV20-1,TRBJ2-1,.,.,CSAQRQMNYNEQFF,TGCAGTGCTCAGAGACAGATGAATTACAATGAGCAGTTCTTC
TRBV29-1,TRBJ2-5,.,.,CSVVTAETQYF,TGCAGCGTTGTAACGGCGGAGACCCAGTACTTC
TRBV4-3,TRBJ1-1,.,.,CASSQGRYEAFF,TGCGCCAGCAGCCAAGGAAGGTATGAAGCTTTCTTT
TRBV5-6,TRBJ2-6,TRBD1,.,CASSTTGVGANVLTF,TGTGCCAGCAGCACGACAGGGGTTGGGGCCAACGTCCTGACTTTC
TRBV7-2,TRBJ2-3,TRBD1,.,CASRGTGRGNTQYF,TGTGCCAGCAGAGGGACAGGGAGGGGTAATACGCAGTATTTT
TRBV9,TRBJ2-5,TRBD1,.,CASSVEVTGGLETQYF,TGTGCCAGCAGCGTAGAAGTGACAGGGGGCCTGGAGACCCAGTACTTC
TRBV6-2/TRBV6-3,TRBJ2-1,.,.,CASSDSIGDEQFF,TGTGCCAGCAGTGACTCAATTGGCGATGAGCAGTTCTTC
TRBV28,TRBJ2-7,TRBD1,few,CASRRTGEAYEQYF,TGTGCCAGCAGGAGGACAGGGGAGGCCTACGAGCAGTACTTC
TRBV28,TRBJ2-1,.,few,CASSFPGAGPYNEQFF,TGTGCCAGCAGTTTCCCGGGGGCAGGCCCCTACAATGAGCAGTTCTTC
TRBV20-1,TRBJ2-1,.,few,CSAQAASSYNEQFF,TGCAGTGCCCAGGCCGCGAGCTCCTACAATGAGCAGTTCTTC
TRBV5-1,TRBJ2-5,.,many,CASSQGKETQYF,TGCGCCAGCAGCCAGGGGAAAGAGACCCAGTACTTC
TRBV18,TRBJ2-6,.,few,CASSPIKNSGANVLTF,TGTGCCAGCTCACCTATTAAAAACTCTGGGGCCAACGTCCTGACTTTC
TRBV7-2,TRBJ2-1,TRBD1,few,CASSLGFGDRQFF,TGTGCCAGCAGCTTAGGATTTGGGGACAGGCAGTTCTTC
TRBV27,TRBJ1-4,TRBD1,.,CASSLTGGAGETNEKLFF,TGTGCCAGCAGTTTAACAGGGGGCGCCGGGGAAACCAATGAAAAACTGTTTTTT
TRBV18,TRBJ1-2,TRBD1,.,CASSPRTGQNYGYTF,TGTGCCAGCTCACCGCGGACAGGGCAGAACTATGGCTACACCTTC
TRBV9,TRBJ2-3,.,.,CASSVSPAEADTQYF,TGTGCCAGCAGCGTAAGCCCAGCGGAGGCAGATACGCAGTATTTT
TRBV5-6,TRBJ2-7,TRBD1,.,CASSTRQGWHEQYF,TGTGCCAGCAGCACCAGACAGGGGTGGCACGAGCAGTACTTC
TRBV5-1,TRBJ2-6,TRBD1,.,CASSLGQVGANVLTF,TGCGCCAGCAGCCTGGGACAGGTTGGGGCCAACGTCCTGACTTTC
TRBV5-4,TRBJ2-5,TRBD1,.,CASSLADRGETQYF,TGTGCCAGCAGCTTGGCCGACAGGGGAGAGACCCAGTACTTC
TRBV12-3/TRBV12-4,TRBJ2-7,.,.,CASSLDRAPLFYEQYF,TGTGCCAGCAGTTTAGACAGGGCTCCCCTCTTTTACGAGCAGTACTTC
TRBV6-5,TRBJ2-7,.,.,CASSLRTGYLDEQYF,TGTGCCAGCAGTCTAAGGACGGGCTACTTGGACGAGCAGTACTTC
TRBV29-1,TRBJ2-7,.,.,CSVEGWKQGAYEQYF,TGCAGCGTAGAGGGGTGGAAACAGGGCGCCTACGAGCAGTACTTC
TRBV20-1,TRBJ2-1,TRBD2,.,CSAKVAGVRDEQFF,TGCAGTGCTAAAGTGGCGGGGGTAAGGGATGAGCAGTTCTTC
TRBV7-2,TRBJ1-5,.,few,CASSPGNFNQPQHF,TGTGCCAGTAGCCCCGGGAACTTTAATCAGCCCCAGCATTTT
TRBV3-1,TRBJ2-5,.,.,CASSQDVRASNEQYF,TGTGCCAGCAGCCAAGATGTCAGGGCCAGCAATGAGCAGTACTTC
TRBV6-1,TRBJ2-1,TRBD2,few,CASSGSRGTKQFF,TGTGCCAGCAGTGGAAGCCGTGGGACTAAGCAGTTCTTC
TRBV15,TRBJ1-5,.,.,CATNIGGSNQPQHF,TGTGCCACCAATATTGGGGGGAGCAATCAGCCCCAGCATTTT
TRBV29-1,TRBJ2-3,.,.,CSVPGGSSDTQYF,TGCAGCGTCCCGGGGGGCAGTTCAGATACGCAGTATTTT
TRBV20-1,TRBJ2-7,.,.,CSAGGYGGEQYF,TGCAGTGCTGGGGGTTACGGGGGAGAGCAGTACTTC
TRBV27,TRBJ2-6,.,.,CASSSPGYAGANVLTF,TGTGCCAGCAGTTCCCCGGGGTACGCTGGGGCCAACGTCCTGACTTTC
TRBV7-2,TRBJ2-1,TRBD2,.,CASRARTSGVNEQFF,TGTGCCAGCAGGGCAAGGACTAGCGGGGTTAATGAGCAGTTCTTC
TRBV7-9,TRBJ2-5,TRBD2,.,CASSTLAGIQETQYF,TGTGCCAGCAGCACACTAGCGGGGATCCAAGAGACCCAGTACTTC